This passage covers 2 T cell receptor beta chains from one sample sequenced in a study of shared clonotypes between healthy human individuals. This table comes from immunoSEQ multiplex PCR, and its TCRdb copy is limited to in-frame clones, with some not included. The table shows about 1.1 million clones, with approximately 78% occurring only once. What was sequenced was memory CD4+ T cells from PBMCs. Documented subset: CD45RA-negative fraction. Source of these receptors: a man younger than 30 in good health. Some clones in this sample may be carry-over from other donors' samples.

The J gene is TRBJ1-1, the V gene TRBV5-8, with a possible D match to TRBD1 (6 bases). Germline CDR1 reads SGHTS; CDR2 reads YDEGEE. V gave up 5 bases and J gave up 4 bases, with 15 bases separating them. The CDR3 is 14 amino acids. The CDR3 reads CASRPIRGGTEAFF. The CDR3 DNA sequence: TGTGCCAGCAGACCAATTAGGGGGGGCACTGAAGCTTTCTTT.

The J gene is TRBJ1-1, the V gene TRBV13; no definite D call. The germline V gene encodes CDR1 PRHDT and CDR2 FYEKMQ (reference sequence). Trimming pared 4 bases from V and 6 bases from J, leaving 6 bases between. The CDR3 runs to 11 residues. CDR3 protein: CASSSEAEAFF. The DNA of the CDR3 is TGTGCCAGCAGCTCGGAAGCTGAAGCTTTCTTT.